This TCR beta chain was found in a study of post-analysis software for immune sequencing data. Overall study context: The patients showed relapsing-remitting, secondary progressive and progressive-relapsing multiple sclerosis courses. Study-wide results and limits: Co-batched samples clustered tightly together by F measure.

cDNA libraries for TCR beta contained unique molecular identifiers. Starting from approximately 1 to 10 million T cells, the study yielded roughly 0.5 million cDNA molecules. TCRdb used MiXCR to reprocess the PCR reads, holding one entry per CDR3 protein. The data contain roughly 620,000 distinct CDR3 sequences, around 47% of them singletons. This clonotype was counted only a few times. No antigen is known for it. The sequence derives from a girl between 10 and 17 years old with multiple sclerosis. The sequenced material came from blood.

The CDR3 DNA reads as TGCAGCGTTGACGAGGGGGAATGGCGGGGAAGTGAGCAGTTCTTC. It codes for CSVDEGEWRGSEQFF. This rearrangement joins TRBV29-1 to TRBJ2-1; D could derive from TRBD1 or TRBD2 (6 bases each). Trimming cost V 3 bases and J 9 bases, with 21 bases left between them. The CDR3 runs 15 residues. CDR1 and CDR2 (germline): SQVTM, ANQGSEA.